Below, 12 T cell receptor beta chains from the same sample are listed, as sequenced in a study of naive and memory T cell subsets. RNA was extracted from under 3 ml of whole blood of healthy adults. For blood and skin samples, reverse transcription used TCR alpha and beta constant primers. Each CDR3 protein is one row after TCRdb ran MiXCR on the 5' RACE reads. The data show about 22,000 distinct CDR3 sequences, 3.5% to 5% seen once. These receptors originate from a male donor in good health.

This clonotype was recorded at least ten times. V gene TRBV6-5 combines with J gene TRBJ1-1; D is possibly TRBD1 (6 bases). V was shortened by 5 bases and J by 5 bases, with 18 bases between the two germline ends. Germline V gene data show CDR1 as MNHEY and CDR2 as SVGAGI. This CDR3 contains 15 residues. The CDR3 region is CASSRDTGMWTEAFF. Here the CDR3 DNA reads TGTGCCAGCAGTCGCGACACAGGGATGTGGACTGAAGCTTTCTTT.

This clonotype was seen at least ten times. This rearrangement joins TRBV12-3 or TRBV12-4 to TRBJ2-7; tentative D call: TRBD1 (6 bases). V lost 6 bases, J lost 4 bases, and 16 bases lay in between. The CDR3 has 14 amino acids. The CDR3 DNA reads as TGTGCCAGCAGACCACGGGACAACACTTACGAGCAGTACTTC. Its translation: CASRPRDNTYEQYF.

This clonotype was counted ten times or more. The chain is built from TRBV9 and TRBJ2-5; maybe TRBD1 (6 bases). Trimming shortened V by 2 bases and J by 5 bases, and 13 bases separated the two germline ends. The CDR3 has 14 amino acids. Germline V gene lookup returns CDR1 SGDLS and CDR2 YYNGEE. In nucleotides, the CDR3 is TGTGCCAGCAGCGTGGGGGCGACGGCGGAGACCCAGTACTTC. Translation: CASSVGATAETQYF.

In this sample, this clonotype turned up many times. The CDR3 coding sequence is TGTGCCAGCAGTCCTACAGGGGGCGATCAGCCCCAGCATTTT. It codes for CASSPTGGDQPQHF. This chain joins TRBV5-4 and TRBJ1-5; TRBD1 matches at 9 bases. The CDR3 is 14 residues long. The V and J ends lost 5 bases and 5 bases, in that order; junction bases with no gene match: 5. Germline CDR1 is SGHNT and CDR2 is YYREEE (reference sequence). The complete variable domain, with remaining parts taken from reference TRBV5-4 and TRBJ1-5, reads ETGVTQSPTHLIKTRGQQVTLRCSSQSGHNTVSWYQQALGQGPQFIFQYYREEENGRGNFPPRFSGLQFPNYSSELNVNALELDDSALYLCASSPTGGDQPQHFGDGTRLSIL.

This clonotype was recorded many times. This chain uses TRBV4-1 with TRBJ1-1, with D maybe TRBD1 (5 bases). V lost 4 bases and J 4 bases, leaving 25 bases between the germline ends. The CDR3 totals 18 residues. Germline CDR1 reads MGHRA; CDR2 reads YSYEKL. CDR3 DNA sequence: TGCGCCAGCAGCCGAGGACTATGGACAATCGAGCGTGGCACTGAAGCTTTCTTT. This codes for CASSRGLWTIERGTEAFF.

This clonotype was seen many times. The rearrangement joins TRBV10-1 to TRBJ2-3, with 9 bases that match TRBD2. From germline, CDR1 is WNHNN and CDR2 SYGVQD (reference sequence). The junction had 5 bases not matched to a gene; V was cut back by 3 bases and J by 1 base. This CDR3 is built from 16 residues. The CDR3 DNA reads as TGCGCCAGCAGTGAAGCTAGCGGGATGGGCACAGATACGCAGTATTTT. Its translation is CASSEASGMGTDTQYF.

This chain uses TRBV11-2 with TRBJ2-4, with a weak D call TRBD2 (6 bases). Trimming took 1 base from V and 8 from J, leaving 18 bases between them. The germline V gene encodes CDR1 SGHAT and CDR2 FQNNGV. The CDR3 contains 16 residues. Here the CDR3 DNA reads TGTGCCAGCAGCTTAGCGGGCGGGGCGAGGGTGGACATTCAGTACTTC. Encoded protein: CASSLAGGARVDIQYF.

This clonotype was seen repeatedly, ten times or more. V is TRBV6-1 and J is TRBJ1-1; D is possibly TRBD1 (5 bases). V dropped 0 bases and J dropped 8 bases, with 10 bases sitting between them. Germline V lookup: CDR1 MNHNS, CDR2 SASEGT. The CDR3 length is 13 residues. The CDR3 nucleotides are TGTGCCAGCAGTGAAGCCCACAGGTTAGAAGCTTTCTTT. It yields the protein CASSEAHRLEAFF.

This clonotype was recorded at least ten times. V usage is TRBV5-1 and J usage is TRBJ1-1; 8 nucleotides match TRBD1. Germline CDR1 reads SGHRS; CDR2 reads YFSETQ. Losses at the gene ends were 2 bases for V and 0 bases for J; bases not matched to a gene: 9. The CDR3 covers 17 residues. As DNA, the CDR3 is TGCGCCAGCAGCTTAGGACAGGGTAGGTTTCTGAACACTGAAGCTTTCTTT. It codes for CASSLGQGRFLNTEAFF.

In its sample, this clonotype was seen many times. This chain uses TRBV24-1 with TRBJ2-2; TRBD2 aligns across 8 bases. The CDR3 is 17 amino acids. The J segment lost 4 bases and the V segment lost 2 bases, leaving 8 bases of the junction unmatched. The germline CDR1 and CDR2 sequences are KGHDR and SFDVKD. The CDR3 DNA is TGTGCCACCAGTGATTCAGCGGCGGGAGGATCCACCGGGGAGCTGTTTTTT. It yields the protein CATSDSAAGGSTGELFF.

This clonotype was seen a handful of times. The chain recombines TRBV5-6 with TRBJ2-6; D is uncertain. Per the germline V gene, CDR1 is SGHDT and CDR2 is YYEEEE. CDR3 length: 14 residues. Trimming removed 4 bases from V and 0 bases from J, with 5 bases in between. CDR3 protein: CASSRLSGANVLTF. CDR3 DNA: TGTGCCAGCAGCCGTCTCTCTGGGGCCAACGTCCTGACTTTC.

This clonotype appeared many times. The chain is built from TRBV3-1 and TRBJ2-5; D unclear. Per the germline V gene, CDR1 is LGHDT and CDR2 is YNNKEL (reference sequence). V was pared by 8 bases and J by 7 bases, with 14 bases between. The CDR3 runs to 12 residues. The CDR3 region has the DNA TGTGCCAGCGCCCAGGCTGGCGGGACCCAGTACTTC. This codes for CASAQAGGTQYF.